This T cell receptor (beta chain) was observed in a study of OX40 agonist ivuxolimab in advanced cancers. Background on the study: Partial responses, seen in three patients, involved one hepatocellular carcinoma and two cutaneous melanomas.

The method was immunoSEQ multiplex PCR; TCRdb's version includes in-frame clones alone and lacks a portion of them. The sample has approximately 79,000 clones; roughly 90% are singletons. About this clone: Its cognate antigen is unknown.

Trimming shortened V by 2 bases and J by 7 bases, and 10 bases separated the two germline ends. The germline V gene encodes CDR1 SGHTS and CDR2 YDEGEE. This CDR3 comprises 13 residues. Broader study findings: Both blood CD4+ and CD8+ T cells showed clonal growth by week 6 at 0.1 to 3.0 mg/kg. Expanded peripheral T-cell antigen specificity went undetermined.

The V call is TRBV5-8, the J call TRBJ1-5, with D perhaps TRBD1 (5 bases). This TCR derives from an adult with an advanced solid tumor such as melanoma, head and neck, liver or kidney cancer. Sequencing was performed on CD4+ or CD8+ T cells sorted from blood, taken in a trial of the OX40 agonist ivuxolimab. CDR3 bases: TGTGCCAGCAGCTTCCGGACATTCCAGCCCCAGCATTTT. Translation gives CASSFRTFQPQHF.